The 5 T cell receptor beta chains reported below all come from one sample, sequenced in a study of cytomegalovirus exposure and HLA in healthy donors. Sequencing used immunoSEQ multiplex PCR; TCRdb keeps in-frame clones, though not all of them. The repertoire includes around 120,000 clones, 70% to 90% of them detected once, and about 1.7% sits in the top ten. Sequencing was done on a sample of PBMCs. All receptors come from a man aged 18 to 30 in good health and CMV-seronegative.

The chain employs TRBV6-5 and TRBJ2-7, with D uncertain. Germline values: CDR1 MNHEY, CDR2 SVGAGI. V lost 6 bases and J lost 2, with 17 bases in between. This CDR3 region has 15 residues. The CDR3 loop reads CASRPSLESTYEQYF. The CDR3 DNA is TGTGCCAGCAGACCCTCCCTAGAGAGTACCTACGAGCAGTACTTC.

The V call is TRBV28, the J call TRBJ2-5, with 8 nucleotides matching TRBD2. V was pared by 5 bases and J by 5 bases, with 13 bases of the junction left unmatched. Germline CDR1 is MDHEN and CDR2 is SYDVKM. CDR3 length equals 16 residues. In DNA, the CDR3 is TGTGCCAGCAGTCCGCCCAAAGCGGGAGTAGGGGAGACCCAGTACTTC. This translates into CASSPPKAGVGETQYF. The full variable domain, in which reference TRBV28 and TRBJ2-5 provide the parts outside the CDR3, is DVKVTQSSRYLVKRTGEKVFLECVQDMDHENMFWYRQDPGLGLRLIYFSYDVKMKEKGDIPEGYSVSREKKERFSLILESASTNQTSMYLCASSPPKAGVGETQYFGPGTRLLVL.

The rearrangement uses TRBV9 and TRBJ2-1; 7 positions agree with TRBD1. Germline CDR1 SGDLS, CDR2 YYNGEE. The J segment lost 5 bases and the V segment lost 4 bases, leaving 12 bases of the junction unmatched. CDR3 length equals 16 residues. The CDR3 DNA sequence: TGTGCCAGCAGCCAAATTCAGGGGGATGGGAACAATGAGCAGTTCTTC. Amino acids: CASSQIQGDGNNEQFF.

The chain combines TRBV2 with TRBJ1-3; D gene ambiguous. The CDR3 spans 16 residues. CDR1 and CDR2 (germline): SNHLY, FYNNEI. Trimming left V 1 base short and J 0 bases short, with 10 bases between. CDR3 coding DNA: TGTGCCAGCAGTGAAGGTGGCTTTATCTCTGGAAACACCATATATTTT. Its translation is CASSEGGFISGNTIYF.

The CDR3 is CASSSGVYEQYF. The DNA for the CDR3 is TGTGCCAGCAGTTCGGGGGTATACGAGCAGTACTTC. This rearrangement joins TRBV11-2 to TRBJ2-7; tentative D call: TRBD2 (6 bases). V dropped 6 bases and J dropped 4 bases, with 10 bases sitting between them. Germline V CDR1 and CDR2: SGHAT, FQNNGV. The length of the CDR3 is 12 residues.